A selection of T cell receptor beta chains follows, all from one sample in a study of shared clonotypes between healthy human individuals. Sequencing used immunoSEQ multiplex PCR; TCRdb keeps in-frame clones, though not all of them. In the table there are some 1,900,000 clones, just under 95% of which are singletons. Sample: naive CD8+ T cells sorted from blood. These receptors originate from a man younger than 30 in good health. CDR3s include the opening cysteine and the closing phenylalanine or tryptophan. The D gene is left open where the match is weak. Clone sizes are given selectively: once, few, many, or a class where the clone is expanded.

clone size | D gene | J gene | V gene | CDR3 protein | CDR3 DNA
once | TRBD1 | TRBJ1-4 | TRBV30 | CAWSEIGGSGKLFF | TGTGCCTGGAGTGAAATAGGGGGCTCGGGAAAACTGTTTTTT
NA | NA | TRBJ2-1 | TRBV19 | CASSIDRGYEQFF | TGTGCCAGTAGTATAGATAGGGGTTATGAGCAGTTCTTC
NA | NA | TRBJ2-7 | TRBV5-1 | CASSLRSGAYEQYF | TGCGCCAGCAGCTTGAGGAGCGGTGCCTACGAGCAGTACTTC
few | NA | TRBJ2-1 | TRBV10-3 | CAISDWESTEQFF | TGTGCCATCAGTGACTGGGAATCTACTGAGCAGTTCTTC
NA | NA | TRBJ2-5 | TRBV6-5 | CASSVGLTSQETQYF | TGTGCCAGCTCGGTAGGACTTACCTCCCAAGAGACCCAGTACTTC
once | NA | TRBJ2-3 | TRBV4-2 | CASSQESADTQYF | TGTGCCAGCAGCCAAGAGTCTGCAGATACGCAGTATTTT
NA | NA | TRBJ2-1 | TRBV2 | CASTWRSSYNEQFF | TGTGCCAGCACGTGGCGTAGCTCCTACAATGAGCAGTTCTTC
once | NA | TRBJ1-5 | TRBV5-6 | CASSLGLGYPAQPQHF | TGTGCCAGCAGCTTGGGTCTGGGATACCCAGCTCAGCCCCAGCATTTT
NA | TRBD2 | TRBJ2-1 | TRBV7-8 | CASSLLAGESWNEQFF | TGTGCCAGCAGCCTATTAGCGGGAGAGTCGTGGAATGAGCAGTTCTTC
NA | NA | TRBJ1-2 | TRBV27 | CASSPSRVLNYGYTF | TGTGCCAGCAGTCCCTCCCGAGTCCTTAACTATGGCTACACCTTC
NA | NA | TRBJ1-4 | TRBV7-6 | CASSLGGGQDEKLFF | TGTGCCAGCAGCTTAGGGGGTGGGCAGGATGAAAAACTGTTTTTT
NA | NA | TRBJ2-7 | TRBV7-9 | CASSLGGPRGMEQYF | TGTGCCAGCAGCTTAGGCGGTCCCCGTGGCATGGAGCAGTACTTC
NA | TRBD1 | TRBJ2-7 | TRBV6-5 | CASSFGTGGAAEQYF | TGTGCCAGCAGTTTCGGGACAGGGGGCGCGGCCGAGCAGTACTTC
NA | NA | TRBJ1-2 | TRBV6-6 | CASSYSRGAFYGYTF | TGTGCCAGCAGTTACTCGAGAGGGGCATTCTATGGCTACACCTTC
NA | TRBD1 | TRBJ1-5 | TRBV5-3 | CARSFAGGFFNQPQHF | TGTGCCAGAAGCTTTGCAGGGGGTTTTTTCAATCAGCCCCAGCATTTT
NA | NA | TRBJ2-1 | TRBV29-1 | CSVATYYNEQFF | TGCAGCGTCGCCACATACTACAATGAGCAGTTCTTC
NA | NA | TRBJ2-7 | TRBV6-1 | CASSEGRGYSYEQYF | TGTGCCAGCAGTGAAGGTCGGGGGTACTCCTACGAGCAGTACTTC
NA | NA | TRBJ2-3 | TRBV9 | CASSPYSTDTQYF | TGTGCCAGCAGCCCCTACTCCACAGATACGCAGTATTTT
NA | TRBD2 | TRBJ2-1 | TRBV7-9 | CASRSRLAGVFYNEQFF | TGTGCCAGCAGATCGAGACTAGCGGGAGTATTCTACAATGAGCAGTTCTTC
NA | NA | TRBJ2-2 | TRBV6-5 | CASSYSGTGQTGELFF | TGTGCCAGCAGTTACTCGGGAACAGGACAAACCGGGGAGCTGTTTTTT
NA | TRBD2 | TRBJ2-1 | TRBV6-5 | CASSNSGSPYNEQFF | TGTGCCAGCAGCAATAGCGGGAGTCCCTACAATGAGCAGTTCTTC
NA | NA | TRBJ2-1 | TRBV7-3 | CASSLGLYNEQFF | TGTGCCAGCAGCTTAGGGCTCTACAATGAGCAGTTCTTC
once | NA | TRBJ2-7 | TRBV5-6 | CASRQGMETYEQYF | TGTGCCAGCAGGCAGGGAATGGAGACCTACGAGCAGTACTTC
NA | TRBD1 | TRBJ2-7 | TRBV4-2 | CASSLRDSRTYEQYF | TGTGCCAGCAGCCTCCGGGACAGCCGGACCTACGAGCAGTACTTC
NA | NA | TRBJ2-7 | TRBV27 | CASSFRGIASYEQYF | TGTGCCAGCAGTTTTCGGGGGATCGCCTCCTACGAGCAGTACTTC
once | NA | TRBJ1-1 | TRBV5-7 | CASSHAGVNTEAFF | TGTGCCAGCAGCCACGCTGGAGTGAACACTGAAGCTTTCTTT
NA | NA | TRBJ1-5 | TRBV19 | CASSPGGYGNQPQHF | TGTGCCAGTAGTCCCGGAGGGTACGGCAATCAGCCCCAGCATTTT
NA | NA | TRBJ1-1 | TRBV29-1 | CSVHGGSTEAFF | TGCAGCGTTCATGGGGGTTCCACTGAAGCTTTCTTT
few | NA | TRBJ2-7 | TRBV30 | CAWSGGYEQYF | TGTGCCTGGAGTGGGGGCTACGAGCAGTACTTC
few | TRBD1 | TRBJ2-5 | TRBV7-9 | CASSPFDRAQETQYF | TGTGCCAGCAGCCCGTTCGACAGGGCCCAAGAGACCCAGTACTTC
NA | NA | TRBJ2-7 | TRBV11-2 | CASSLSQPYEQYF | TGTGCCAGCAGCTTGAGCCAACCCTACGAGCAGTACTTC
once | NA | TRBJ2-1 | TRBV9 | CASSVTGSSYNEQFF | TGTGCCAGCAGCGTAACAGGGAGCTCCTACAATGAGCAGTTCTTC